Presented here are 17 T cell receptor beta chains from one specimen sequenced in a study of blood T cell repertoires in COVID-19. The method was immunoSEQ multiplex PCR; TCRdb's version includes in-frame clones alone and lacks a portion of them. The sample lists 70,000 to 95,000 clones; more than 75% were seen once. The specimen sequenced was peripheral blood. These receptors all come from a human donor in a cohort sampled during active COVID-19.

The genes are TRBV6-6 and TRBJ1-6, with TRBD1 identical over 7 bases. The CDR3 is 15 residues long. CDR1 and CDR2 (germline): MNHNY, SVGAGI (reference sequence). With 4 bases clipped from V and 11 bases from J, the junction kept 11 bases outside the gene matches. The CDR3 coding sequence is TGTGCCAGCAGTTCGCGACAGGGTCAAGGGGCACCCCTCCACTTT. It codes for CASSSRQGQGAPLHF.

The chain couples TRBV3-1 (or the pseudogene TRBV3-2) to TRBJ2-3, with 8 bases fitting TRBD2. The length of the CDR3 is 19 residues. V gave up 0 bases and J gave up 4 bases; unmatched junction bases: 15. Germline-derived CDR1 and CDR2 are LGHDT and YNNKEL (reference sequence). CDR3 sequence: CASSQEAPPRSGTADTQYF. CDR3 nucleotides: TGTGCCAGCAGCCAAGAGGCCCCCCCCCGTAGCGGGACCGCAGATACGCAGTATTTT.

The chain joins TRBV19 to TRBJ1-5; 7 bases agree with TRBD1. The germline V gene has CDR1 LNHDA and CDR2 SQIVND (reference sequence). With V trimmed by 5 bases and J by 8 bases, 15 bases remained unmatched. This CDR3 has 16 residues. CDR3 nucleotides: TGTGCCAGTAGTTTCCCCCCCGGGACAGCCTCTAAGCCCCAGCATTTT. This translates into CASSFPPGTASKPQHF.

J is TRBJ2-3 and V is TRBV7-2, with a tentative D call TRBD2 (5 bases). Germline V gene lookup returns CDR1 SGHTA and CDR2 FQGNSA. V was pared by 4 bases and J by 6 bases, with 8 bases between. This CDR3 spans 12 amino acids. CDR3 protein: CASSYTGDTQYF. The CDR3 DNA sequence: TGTGCCAGCAGCTACACGGGGGATACGCAGTATTTT.

This clone was seen once. The chain carries TRBV27 and TRBJ2-1, with 8 bases that match TRBD2. V shed 5 bases and J 7 bases; nucleotides not matched to a gene: 10. The CDR3 is made up of 15 amino acids. CDR1 and CDR2 from the germline V gene are MNHEY and SMNVEV (reference sequence). In nucleotides, the CDR3 is TGTGCCAGCAGTCCCCTCGGGCGGGAGGTGAATGAGCAGTTCTTC. It is translated as CASSPLGREVNEQFF.

There are a few counts of this clone. This chain uses TRBV2 with TRBJ2-7; D is perhaps TRBD1 (5 bases). Germline V lookup: CDR1 SNHLY, CDR2 FYNNEI. V was trimmed by 4 bases and J by 7 bases, leaving 17 bases between them. The CDR3 is 14 residues long. The CDR3 coding sequence is TGTGCCAGCAGTGTTGACAGATTGGGTGGGGAGCAGTACTTC. It translates to CASSVDRLGGEQYF.

V gene TRBV7-8 combines with J gene TRBJ1-2, with 10 bases identical to TRBD1. V lost 5 bases to trimming and J lost 4 bases; unmatched junction nucleotides: 10. CDR3 length equals 16 residues. Germline lookup yields CDR1 SGHVS and CDR2 FQNEAQ. The CDR3 sequence: CASSHTGTGDLYGYTF. CDR3 in DNA: TGTGCCAGCAGCCACACCGGGACAGGGGACCTCTATGGCTACACCTTC. Supplemented by reference TRBV7-8 and TRBJ1-2, the full variable domain reads GAGVSQSPRYKVAKRGQDVALRCDPISGHVSLFWYQQALGQGPEFLTYFQNEAQLDKSGLPSDRFFAERPEGSVSTLKIQRTQQEDSAVYLCASSHTGTGDLYGYTFGSGTRLTVV.

CDR3 coding DNA: TGTGCCAGCAGAAAACCGGGACTAGCGGGAATGAACACCGGGGAGCTGTTTTTT. Translating it yields CASRKPGLAGMNTGELFF. The chain has TRBV27 and TRBJ2-2; 13 bases are shared with TRBD2. Unmatched junction bases numbered 8, after V lost 6 bases and J lost 1 base. Germline V gene lookup returns CDR1 MNHEY and CDR2 SMNVEV (reference sequence). CDR3 size: 18 residues.

Regarding this clone: One end of the junction fails to match germline, which may point to a read error. The rearrangement joins TRBV12-3 or TRBV12-4 to TRBJ1-1; D gene uncertain. The CDR3 has 11 residues. CDR3 in amino acids: CAGSPGTEAFF. As DNA, the CDR3 is TGTGCCGGCAGTCCCGGTACTGAAGCTTTCTTT.

The chain couples TRBV6-5 to TRBJ1-1, with D tentatively TRBD1 (5 bases). V shed 10 bases and J shed 7 bases, with 22 bases lying between them. This CDR3 contains 14 residues. Germline CDR1 MNHEY, CDR2 SVGAGI. CDR3 sequence reads: CATTTDMLGGEAFF. DNA of the CDR3: TGTGCCACCACTACGGACATGCTCGGGGGTGAAGCTTTCTTT.

The CDR3 loop is CASSSLGAEKNIQYF. In nucleotides, the CDR3 is TGTGCCAGCAGTTCCCTTGGGGCGGAGAAAAACATTCAGTACTTC. The gene calls are TRBV27 and TRBJ2-4; TRBD1 might be the D (5 bases). The CDR3 loop spans 15 amino acids. The V gene's germline CDR1 is MNHEY and CDR2 SMNVEV (reference sequence). The germline V and J ends were trimmed by 4 bases and 4 bases, with 14 bases remaining between them.

The J gene is TRBJ2-4, the V gene TRBV7-2, with a weak D call TRBD2 (5 bases). With 5 bases removed from V and 1 base from J, the gap between germline ends came to 21 bases. The V gene's germline CDR1 is SGHTA and CDR2 FQGNSA. The CDR3 spans 18 residues. The CDR3 DNA reads as TGTGCCAGCAGCCCCCAACGGGAATCCCTAGGGGCCAAAAACATTCAGTACTTC. Translating it yields CASSPQRESLGAKNIQYF. Based on the CDR3 plus reference TRBV7-2 and TRBJ2-4, the full variable domain is GAGVSQSPSNKVTEKGKDVELRCDPISGHTALYWYRQSLGQGLEFLIYFQGNSAPDKSGLPSDRFSAERTGGSVSTLTIQRTQQEDSAVYLCASSPQRESLGAKNIQYFGAGTRLSVL.

V and J are TRBV7-2 and TRBJ2-3, with D perhaps TRBD2 (6 bases). The germline V gene has CDR1 SGHTA and CDR2 FQGNSA. The CDR3 runs to 17 residues. Trimming took 2 bases from V and 2 from J, leaving 17 bases between them. As DNA, the CDR3 is TGTGCCAGCAGCTTAAGACCTCCTAGCGTAAACACAGATACGCAGTATTTT. Residues: CASSLRPPSVNTDTQYF. Together with reference TRBV7-2 and TRBJ2-3, the CDR3 gives the full variable domain: GAGVSQSPSNKVTEKGKDVELRCDPISGHTALYWYRQSLGQGLEFLIYFQGNSAPDKSGLPSDRFSAERTGGSVSTLTIQRTQQEDSAVYLCASSLRPPSVNTDTQYFGPGTRLTVL.

This chain uses TRBV4-3 with TRBJ2-3, with 9 bases aligning to TRBD1. The germline CDR1 and CDR2 sequences are LGHNA and YSLEER. Trimming cost V 3 bases and J 2 bases; bases outside gene matches: 3. The CDR3 is made up of 15 amino acids. The CDR3 DNA sequence: TGCGCCAGCAGCCAGGGACAGGGATTCACAGATACGCAGTATTTT. This sequence encodes CASSQGQGFTDTQYF.

This clone was seen a few times. The rearrangement joins TRBV25-1 to TRBJ1-1; 7 bases line up with TRBD1. Germline CDR1 reads MGHDK; CDR2 reads SYGVNS. CDR3 length: 15 amino acids. J gave up 1 base and V 4 bases, and 6 bases lay outside the gene matches. CDR3 nucleotides: TGTGCCAGCAGTGGGCCGGGACAGACGAACACTGAAGCTTTCTTT. Protein product: CASSGPGQTNTEAFF.

J is TRBJ2-5 and V is TRBV5-5, with 15 bases identical to TRBD2. The germline V gene has CDR1 SGHKS and CDR2 YYEKEE (reference sequence). The CDR3 loop spans 17 amino acids. Trimming took 0 bases from V and 7 from J; bases not matched to a gene: 7. The CDR3 region is CASSLAGGLAGGGTQYF. Here the CDR3 DNA reads TGTGCCAGCAGCTTGGCCGGGGGACTAGCGGGGGGCGGGACCCAGTACTTC.

V gene TRBV10-3 combines with J gene TRBJ2-1; D is perhaps TRBD2 (6 bases). Germline V CDR1 and CDR2: ENHRY, SYGVKD. Between the trimmed V and J ends, which lost 6 bases and 7 bases, there was a span of 22 bases. This CDR3 is 16 amino acids long. CDR3 in amino acids: CAISPTTPAGRNEQFF. CDR3 DNA: TGTGCCATCAGCCCCACCACCCCGGCGGGGCGGAATGAGCAGTTCTTC.